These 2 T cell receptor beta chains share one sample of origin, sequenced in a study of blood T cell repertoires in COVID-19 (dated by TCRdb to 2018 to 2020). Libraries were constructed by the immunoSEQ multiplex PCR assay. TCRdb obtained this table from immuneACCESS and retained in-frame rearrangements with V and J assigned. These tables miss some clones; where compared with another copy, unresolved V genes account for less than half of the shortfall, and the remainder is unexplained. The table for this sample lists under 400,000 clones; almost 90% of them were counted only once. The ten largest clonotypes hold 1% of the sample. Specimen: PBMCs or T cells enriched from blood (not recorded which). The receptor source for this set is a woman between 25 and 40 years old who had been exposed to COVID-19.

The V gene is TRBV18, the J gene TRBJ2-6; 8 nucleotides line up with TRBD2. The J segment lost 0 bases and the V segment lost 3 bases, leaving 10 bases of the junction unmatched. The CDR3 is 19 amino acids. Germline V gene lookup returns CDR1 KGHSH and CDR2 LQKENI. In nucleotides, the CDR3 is TGTGCCAGCTCACCCCAAAGCGGGGGACCCACCTCTGGGGCCAACGTCCTGACTTTC. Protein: CASSPQSGGPTSGANVLTF. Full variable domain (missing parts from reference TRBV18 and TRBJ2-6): NAGVMQNPRHLVRRRGQEARLRCSPMKGHSHVYWYRQLPEEGLKFMVYLQKENIIDESGMPKERFSAEFPKEGPSILRIQQVVRGDSAAYFCASSPQSGGPTSGANVLTFGAGSRLTVL.

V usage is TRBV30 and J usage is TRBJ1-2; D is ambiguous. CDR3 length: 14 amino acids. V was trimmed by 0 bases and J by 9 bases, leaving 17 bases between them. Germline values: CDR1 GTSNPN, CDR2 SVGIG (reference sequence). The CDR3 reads CAWSVSPSLYSYTF. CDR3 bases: TGTGCCTGGAGTGTTTCCCCCTCTTTATATAGCTACACCTTC.